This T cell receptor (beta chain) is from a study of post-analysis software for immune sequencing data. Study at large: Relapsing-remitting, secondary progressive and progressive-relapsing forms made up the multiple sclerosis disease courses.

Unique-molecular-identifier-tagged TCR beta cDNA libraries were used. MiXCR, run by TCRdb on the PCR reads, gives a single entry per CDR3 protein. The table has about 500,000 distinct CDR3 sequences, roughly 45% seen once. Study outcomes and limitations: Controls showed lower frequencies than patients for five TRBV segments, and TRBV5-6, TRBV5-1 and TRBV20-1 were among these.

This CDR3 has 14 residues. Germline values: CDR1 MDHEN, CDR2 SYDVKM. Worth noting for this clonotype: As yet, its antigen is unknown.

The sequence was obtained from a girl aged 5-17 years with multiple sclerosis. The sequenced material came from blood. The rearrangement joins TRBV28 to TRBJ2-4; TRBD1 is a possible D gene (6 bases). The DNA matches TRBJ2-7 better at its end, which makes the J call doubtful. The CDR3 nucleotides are TGTGCCAGCAGGAGACTTGTGGGGGCAAACGAGCAGTACTTC. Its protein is CASRRLVGANEQYF.